This paragraph reports one TCR beta chain. The antigen remains unidentified. Exclusion of a patient resulted from uncontrolled infection, other autoimmune disease, pregnancy or lactation. V lost 1 base and J 10 bases, leaving 17 bases between the germline ends. Per germline, CDR1 SGHTA and CDR2 FQGNSA. CDR3 length: 15 residues. This record belongs to a study of T cells in Graves' hyperthyroidism and ophthalmopathy. Overall study findings and caveats: Blood also contained most expanded thyroid clonotypes above 0.001.

RNA transcripts served as the template for amplifying TCR beta CDR3 regions. The HTBI primer set drove a first-round RT-PCR of the TCR CDR3. TCRdb re-analysed the multiplex PCR reads in MiXCR, keeping a single row per CDR3 protein. The table records over 350,000 distinct CDR3 sequences, over 12% of them present only once. The chain links TRBV7-2 to TRBJ2-1, with D perhaps TRBD2 (6 bases). The clonotype comes from a man aged 50-59 years with Graves' ophthalmopathy. The sequenced sample consisted of blood. The CDR3 region has the DNA TGTGCCAGCAGCTTAGAGGCGGGATCAGGAGTAGAGCAGTTCTTC. It codes for CASSLEAGSGVEQFF.